The 14 T cell receptor beta chains listed next were all sequenced from one sample in a study of beta chain features in type 1 diabetes. Expressed TCRB transcripts were sequenced because the isolated RNA had all been reverse transcribed beforehand. Some clones are missing from TCRdb's copy, which holds only in-frame ones; the method was immunoSEQ multiplex PCR. The sample includes approximately 140,000 clones, about 51% of them seen just once. The sequenced material came from Tregs from blood. Source of these receptors: a man younger than 35 in good health.

This clone turned up a few times. The V gene is TRBV2, the J gene TRBJ2-1, with D possibly matching TRBD2 (6 bases). Germline V gene lookup returns CDR1 SNHLY and CDR2 FYNNEI. CDR3 length equals 15 residues. Trimming took 2 bases from V and 9 from J, leaving 17 bases between them. CDR3 amino acids: CASSELAARECEQFF. Here the CDR3 DNA reads TGTGCCAGCAGTGAATTGGCCGCTCGGGAGTGTGAGCAGTTCTTC.

This clone came up a few times. This chain links TRBV27 with TRBJ1-1; 9 bases are a match to TRBD1. J gave up 4 bases and V 4 bases, and 4 bases lay outside the gene matches. The V gene's germline CDR1 is MNHEY and CDR2 SMNVEV (reference sequence). CDR3 length equals 14 residues. The CDR3 DNA reads as TGTGCCAGCAGTTATGTGGGACAGGGCACTGAAGCTTTCTTT. This sequence encodes CASSYVGQGTEAFF.

The CDR3 region has the DNA TGCAGCGTTGAATCCCAGGTTCTTAACTATGGCTACACCTTC. Protein: CSVESQVLNYGYTF. V usage is TRBV29-1 and J usage is TRBJ1-2; D gene uncertain. Germline CDR1 and CDR2: SQVTM and ANQGSEA. V lost 2 bases, J lost 1 base, and 11 bases lay in between. The CDR3 loop spans 14 amino acids. The full variable domain, its missing parts supplied by reference TRBV29-1 and TRBJ1-2, is SAVISQKPSRDICQRGTSLTIQCQVDSQVTMMFWYRQQPGQSLTLIATANQGSEATYESGFVIDKFPISRPNLTFSTLTVSNMSPEDSSIYLCSVESQVLNYGYTFGSGTRLTVV.

The rearrangement uses TRBV7-8 and TRBJ2-7, with 7 positions matching TRBD2. V was pared by 0 bases and J by 5 bases, with 1 base of the junction left unmatched. CDR3 length: 13 amino acids. Germline CDR1 SGHVS, CDR2 FQNEAQ. Written as DNA, the CDR3 is TGTGCCAGCAGCTTAGCCGGGAGGAACGAGCAGTACTTC. Translated: CASSLAGRNEQYF.

This chain uses TRBV7-2 with TRBJ2-7, with D possibly being TRBD1 (6 bases). Germline V gene data show CDR1 as SGHTA and CDR2 as FQGNSA. This CDR3 region has 13 residues. With 4 bases removed from V and 2 bases from J, the gap between germline ends came to 9 bases. The CDR3 coding sequence is TGTGCCAGCAGCTACACAGGGACCTACGAGCAGTACTTC. This codes for CASSYTGTYEQYF. The whole variable domain, filled in from reference TRBV7-2 and TRBJ2-7, reads GAGVSQSPSNKVTEKGKDVELRCDPISGHTALYWYRQSLGQGLEFLIYFQGNSAPDKSGLPSDRFSAERTGGSVSTLTIQRTQQEDSAVYLCASSYTGTYEQYFGPGTRLTVT.

This chain connects TRBV5-4 to TRBJ2-4; D remains ambiguous. Trimming stripped 2 bases from V and 6 bases from J, with 9 bases between. CDR1 and CDR2 from the germline V gene are SGHNT and YYREEE (reference sequence). The CDR3 is made up of 13 amino acids. The CDR3 here is CASSFLAVNIQYF. CDR3 DNA: TGTGCCAGCAGCTTTCTGGCGGTAAACATTCAGTACTTC.

This chain joins TRBV7-9 and TRBJ2-7, with 8 positions matching TRBD1. CDR3 size: 15 residues. Trimming took 1 base from V and 2 from J; bases not matched to a gene: 4. The germline V gene encodes CDR1 SEHNR and CDR2 FQNEAQ (reference sequence). The CDR3 is CASSLGTGRPYEQYF. The CDR3 DNA reads as TGTGCCAGCAGCTTAGGGACAGGGAGGCCCTACGAGCAGTACTTC.

This clone was observed a few times. The chain links TRBV10-3 to TRBJ2-3; the D is unclear. This CDR3 comprises 11 residues. V was shortened by 3 bases and J by 9 bases, with 7 bases between the two germline ends. Germline CDR1 ENHRY, CDR2 SYGVKD. The CDR3 here is CAISELGTQYF. In DNA form, the CDR3 reads TGTGCCATCAGTGAACTCGGGACGCAGTATTTT.

This chain joins TRBV28 and TRBJ1-1; D is unresolved. Germline assignment: CDR1 MDHEN and CDR2 SYDVKM. Trimming cost V 5 bases and J 9 bases, with 22 bases left between them. The length of the CDR3 is 15 residues. CDR3 amino acids: CASSLTPGLTMQAFF. For the CDR3, the DNA is TGTGCCAGCAGTCTGACGCCCGGGTTGACTATGCAAGCTTTCTTT.

J is TRBJ1-1 and V is TRBV6-5; 7 bases map to TRBD1. The CDR3 loop spans 14 amino acids. The V segment lost 2 bases and the J segment 1 base; nucleotides outside the gene matches: 1. CDR1 and CDR2 from the germline V gene are MNHEY and SVGAGI. CDR3 sequence: CASSYNRGNTEAFF. The CDR3 coding sequence is TGTGCCAGCAGTTACAACAGGGGGAACACTGAAGCTTTCTTT.

The chain couples TRBV7-2 to TRBJ2-7, with D possibly being TRBD1 (5 bases). Germline loops: CDR1 SGHTA, CDR2 FQGNSA. This CDR3 is built from 15 residues. V was trimmed by 1 base and J by 2 bases, leaving 12 bases between them. The DNA for the CDR3 is TGTGCCAGCAGCTTAGTTCCAGGGCGTACCTACGAGCAGTACTTC. This sequence encodes CASSLVPGRTYEQYF.

This rearrangement joins TRBV4-2 to TRBJ2-7; 8 bases are shared with TRBD2. Germline CDR1 reads LGHNA; CDR2 reads YNFKEQ. The CDR3 runs 18 residues. Trimming removed 0 bases from V and 2 bases from J; junction bases left unmatched: 12. DNA of the CDR3: TGTGCCAGCAGCCAAGATAGGAGCCCAAGCGGGAGACCCTACGAGCAGTACTTC. This codes for CASSQDRSPSGRPYEQYF.

The chain is built from TRBV10-3 and TRBJ2-2; tentatively, D is TRBD2 (6 bases). Deletions cut 8 bases from V and 4 bases from J, with 8 bases between. Germline CDR1 and CDR2: ENHRY and SYGVKD. This CDR3 is 12 amino acids long. In nucleotides, the CDR3 is TGTGCCATCCGGGGGAGCACCGGGGAGCTGTTTTTT. Amino acids: CAIRGSTGELFF.

This sequence joins TRBV28 and TRBJ1-2, with 7 bases aligning to TRBD1. This CDR3 contains 14 residues. J gave up 3 bases and V 5 bases, and 6 bases lay outside the gene matches. Germline loops: CDR1 MDHEN, CDR2 SYDVKM. As DNA, the CDR3 is TGTGCCAGCAGTGGGGACAGACGCTACTATGGCTACACCTTC. Residues: CASSGDRRYYGYTF.